The source of this T cell receptor (beta chain) is a study of T-cell reconstitution after alpha-beta-depleted transplantation in children (TCRdb year 2016). Background on the whole study: T-cell immune reconstitution after TCRalphabeta/CD19-depleted allogeneic hematopoietic cell transplantation in children was quantitatively tracked in the study by means of TCR repertoire profiling.

To prepare the library, PCR was applied. The data were produced on an Illumina HiSeq 2500. TCR library preparation used molecular barcoding, with unique molecular identifiers applied to normalize quantification of the TCRbeta repertoire. In-frame beta chains were kept once TCRdb had trimmed the public reads at Q25 with fastp and called clones with MiXCR. Every distinct CDR3 protein forms one entry, paired with its most common genes and DNA. Recorded for this sample are 130,000 to 150,000 distinct CDR3 sequences; about 9% of them occurred a single time. Jointly, the top ten make up less than 20% of the sample. This clonotype was detected a few times. It has no known antigen specificity. Base-call qualities are not available, and no considerably larger clone is one nucleotide away. Measured from the cysteine to the phenylalanine, the CDR3 is 14 residues long. The kept DNA is CDR3 alone, 42 bases in frame from the first base. The junction shows trimming of 1 base on V and 8 bases on J, and the gene matches do not reach 3 bases of it. CDR1 is given as LNHNV and CDR2 as YYDKDF, both from the germline V gene (reference sequence).

Study-wide conclusions, independent of this receptor: In some patients, high TCRbeta diversity at day 60 was attributed to recipient T cells and intrathymic progenitors that had survived conditioning. The apparently early alphabetaT-cell count recovery about two months after transplant was reportedly dependent on only several hundred rapidly expanded clones derived from non-depleted graft cells. Over subsequent months, a decline in hyperexpanded clone frequencies was noted, and after one year, T-cell counts and TCRbeta diversity were mostly ascribed to newly produced T cells.

The treatment or condition label corresponds to: allogeneic hematopoietic cell transplantation with graft depleted of TCRalphabeta T cells and CD19 B cells. The children who served as transplant recipients had been given grafts of TCRalphabeta/CD19-depleted allogeneic hematopoietic cells. The source was PBMCs, mostly from graft donor cells, collected 180 days after TCRalphabeta/CD19-depleted stem cell transplant. This sequence originates from a female patient aged 2-9 years who had a stem cell transplant for congenital amegakaryocytic thrombocytopenia, so the T cells may come from the graft donor. The sequence links TRBV15 to TRBJ1-4, with 8 bases matching TRBD1. The CDR3 region: CATSRGRGREKLFF. The sequenced DNA: TGTGCCACCAGCAGAGGCAGGGGGCGGGAAAAACTGTTTTTT.